The next 32 T cell receptor beta chains were all read from a single sample in a study of T cells of healthy individuals. TCRdb processed the 5' RACE reads anew with MiXCR; each CDR3 protein has one entry. The sample holds 100,000 or so distinct CDR3 sequences, roughly 18% seen once. Receptors were obtained from a human donor in good health.

This clonotype was seen repeatedly, ten times or more. The chain has TRBV29-1 and TRBJ2-1, with TRBD2 identical over 9 bases. Looked up from germline, CDR1 is SQVTM and CDR2 is ANQGSEA. This CDR3 is 15 amino acids long. The ends lost 4 bases at V and 4 bases at J; junction bases unmatched: 8. The CDR3 sequence is CSVGFAGGLYNEQFF. CDR3 DNA sequence: TGCAGCGTTGGATTTGCGGGAGGGTTATACAATGAGCAGTTCTTC.

This clonotype was seen more than once but under ten times. The J gene is TRBJ2-7, the V gene TRBV6-2 or TRBV6-3; 7 nucleotides match TRBD1. CDR3 length: 12 residues. V was clipped by 6 bases and J by 9 bases; unmatched bases: 8. CDR1 is MNHEY, CDR2 SVGEGT, per germline. Here the CDR3 reads CASSQDRRWQYF. DNA of the CDR3: TGTGCCAGCAGCCAGGACAGGCGGTGGCAGTACTTC.

The chain couples TRBV5-6 to TRBJ2-2; D gene unclear. This CDR3 is 14 amino acids long. CDR1 is SGHDT and CDR2 is YYEEEE in the germline V gene. Trimming pared 0 bases from V and 4 bases from J, leaving 7 bases between. In nucleotides, the CDR3 is TGTGCCAGCAGCTTGGAGTGGGGCACCGGGGAGCTGTTTTTT. Translation: CASSLEWGTGELFF.

V is TRBV7-9 and J is TRBJ2-1; perhaps TRBD1 as D (6 bases). This CDR3 region has 16 residues. Trimming took off 0 bases at V and 7 bases at J, with 16 bases between the two ends. The germline CDR1 and CDR2 sequences are SEHNR and FQNEAQ (reference sequence). The CDR3 DNA reads TGTGCCAGCAGCTTAGCGGGGCAGGGGATAGGGAATGAGCAGTTCTTC. This sequence encodes CASSLAGQGIGNEQFF.

This clonotype showed up just a few times. The rearrangement links TRBV23-1 to TRBJ2-3; possibly TRBD2 for D (5 bases). TRBV23-1 is identified as an open reading frame with a role that is uncertain. This CDR3 spans 16 amino acids. Trimming removed 0 bases at V and 7 bases at J, with 17 bases between. CDR3 region: CASSQSRDRMWNTQYF. CDR3 nucleotides: TGCGCCAGCAGTCAATCTCGGGATCGCATGTGGAATACGCAGTATTTT.

This clonotype showed up many times. The V call is TRBV6-6, the J call TRBJ2-7, with TRBD1 matching 8 bases. The germline V gene has CDR1 MNHNY and CDR2 SVGAGI (reference sequence). V lost 6 bases, J lost 6 bases, and 7 bases stayed unmatched. The CDR3 runs 13 residues. The CDR3 is CASSSQGVVEQYF. In DNA, the CDR3 is TGTGCCAGCAGCTCACAGGGGGTTGTCGAGCAGTACTTC.

This clonotype was observed a handful of times. The V and J genes are TRBV28 and TRBJ2-1, with TRBD1 matching over 9 bases. CDR1 is MDHEN, CDR2 SYDVKM, per germline. This CDR3 is 16 amino acids long. With 8 bases clipped from V and 2 bases from J, the junction kept 10 bases outside the gene matches. The CDR3 nucleotides are TGTGCCAGCGACACAGGGGGCGCAACGGCCTACAATGAGCAGTTCTTC. It is translated as CASDTGGATAYNEQFF.

The V and J genes are TRBV20-1 and TRBJ2-7, with 9 bases identical to TRBD2. CDR3 length: 14 residues. V lost 2 bases, J lost 5 bases, and 7 bases stayed unmatched. Germline-derived CDR1 and CDR2 are DFQATT and SNEGSKA (reference sequence). The CDR3 loop reads CSARLAGYTHEQYF. The CDR3 DNA sequence: TGCAGTGCTAGACTAGCGGGATACACCCACGAGCAGTACTTC.

V usage is TRBV10-3 and J usage is TRBJ2-7, with 11 nucleotides matching TRBD1. Germline V gives CDR1 ENHRY, CDR2 SYGVKD. This CDR3 has 16 residues. Trimming removed 4 bases from V and 2 bases from J; junction bases left unmatched: 7. The CDR3 coding sequence is TGTGCCATCAGTGGTAGCCGGGACAGGGGGACCTACGAGCAGTACTTC. It encodes CAISGSRDRGTYEQYF.

This clonotype was detected a few times. The chain carries TRBV11-2 and TRBJ1-6; a weak D match, TRBD1 (5 bases). Per the germline V gene, CDR1 is SGHAT and CDR2 is FQNNGV. CDR3 length: 15 amino acids. With 6 bases removed from V and 10 bases from J, the gap between germline ends came to 19 bases. The CDR3, as DNA: TGTGCCAGCAGTCCCGCCGTCGTGGGGCCCTCACCCCTCCACTTT. Its translation: CASSPAVVGPSPLHF.

V is TRBV6-5 and J is TRBJ2-3; TRBD2 aligns across 7 bases. This CDR3 is built from 16 residues. In germline, CDR1 is MNHEY, CDR2 SVGAGI. V trimming: 6 bases; J trimming: 1 base; junction bases outside the gene matches: 10. The DNA of the CDR3 is TGTGCCAGCAGAGGACCCCGGGAGGACGGCACAGATACGCAGTATTTT. It translates to CASRGPREDGTDTQYF.

The rearrangement joins TRBV12-5 to TRBJ2-1, with D uncertain. The CDR3 sequence is 11 residues long. Germline assignment: CDR1 LGHNT and CDR2 FRNRAP. Trimming removed 6 bases at V and 4 bases at J, with 4 bases between. The CDR3 bases are TGTGCTAGTGGCCATTACAATGAGCAGTTCTTC. Residues: CASGHYNEQFF.

This clonotype has just a few counts. The rearrangement links TRBV29-1 to TRBJ1-2, with D maybe TRBD1 (5 bases). V lost 0 bases and J lost 6, with 14 bases in between. This CDR3 spans 14 amino acids. Looked up from germline, CDR1 is SQVTM and CDR2 is ANQGSEA. The CDR3 DNA is TGCAGCGTTGAAGATGGGGCGAGGTCTCATGGCTACACCTTC. Its protein is CSVEDGARSHGYTF.

The chain recombines TRBV2 with TRBJ2-5, with D possibly matching TRBD2 (6 bases). CDR3 length equals 15 residues. CDR1 SNHLY and CDR2 FYNNEI come from the germline V gene. V shed 0 bases and J shed 5 bases, with 13 bases lying between them. CDR3 residues: CASSEARRGLETQYF. For the CDR3, the DNA is TGTGCCAGCAGTGAAGCGCGGAGGGGCCTGGAGACCCAGTACTTC.

There are many counts of this clonotype. The chain is built from TRBV28 and TRBJ2-7; 7 bases align to TRBD1. There are 14 residues in the CDR3. Germline V gene sequence: CDR1 MDHEN, CDR2 SYDVKM. After removal of 3 bases from V and 1 base from J, the junction contained 3 bases not matched to a gene. The DNA for the CDR3 is TGTGCCAGCAGTTTCAGGACAGGATCCTACGAGCAGTACTTC. Translation: CASSFRTGSYEQYF.

This clonotype was counted ten times or more. The rearrangement uses TRBV20-1 and TRBJ2-5, with 11 nucleotides matching TRBD1. The junction had 7 bases not matched to a gene; V was cut back by 3 bases and J by 1 base. The germline V gene encodes CDR1 DFQATT and CDR2 SNEGSKA (reference sequence). CDR3 length: 16 amino acids. The CDR3 DNA follows: TGCAGTGCTAGGGGAGGGACAGGGGGGTTCCAAGAGACCCAGTACTTC. It translates to CSARGGTGGFQETQYF.

A few counts support this clonotype. The chain links TRBV10-3 to TRBJ1-3, with a tentative D call TRBD1 (5 bases). Germline loops: CDR1 ENHRY, CDR2 SYGVKD. The CDR3 is 15 residues long. The V end lost 3 bases, the J end lost 3 bases, and 12 bases lay between the germline ends. The DNA for the CDR3 is TGTGCCATCAGTGAAAAGGGGTTACTTGGAAACACCATATATTTT. Translating it yields CAISEKGLLGNTIYF.

The rearrangement joins TRBV6-2 or TRBV6-3 to TRBJ2-5; D unclear. The CDR3 sequence is 13 residues long. V shed 8 bases and J shed 1 base, with 11 bases lying between them. Germline values: CDR1 MNHEY, CDR2 SVGEGT. In nucleotides, the CDR3 is TGTGCCAGCGTGGGTAGGGTCCAAGAGACCCAGTACTTC. Translated, it gives CASVGRVQETQYF.

This clonotype appeared many times. This chain connects TRBV5-5 to TRBJ1-2; tentative D call: TRBD1 (6 bases). The CDR3 totals 14 residues. Germline CDR1 and CDR2: SGHKS and YYEKEE (reference sequence). The V and J ends lost 4 bases and 2 bases respectively, with 12 bases between them. This CDR3 reads CASSTGTVNYGYTF. The CDR3 DNA follows: TGTGCCAGCAGCACAGGGACGGTAAACTATGGCTACACCTTC.

In this sample, this clonotype turned up a few times. The rearrangement links TRBV5-1 to TRBJ2-7; D may correspond to TRBD1 or TRBD2 (5 bases each). V was shortened by 1 base and J by 3 bases, with 20 bases between the two germline ends. Germline V gene lookup returns CDR1 SGHRS and CDR2 YFSETQ. The CDR3 spans 17 residues. As DNA, the CDR3 is TGCGCCAGCAGCTTGTTTCCGGGGAACTCAGGGCTCTACGAGCAGTACTTC. It encodes CASSLFPGNSGLYEQYF.

This clonotype was seen more than once but under ten times. The V call is TRBV6-5, the J call TRBJ2-1; TRBD2 agrees at 14 bases. The germline V gene has CDR1 MNHEY and CDR2 SVGAGI. This CDR3 comprises 16 residues. V lost 5 bases and J lost 1; bases outside the gene matches: 1. CDR3: CASSRLAGGSYNEQFF. The DNA for the CDR3 is TGTGCCAGCAGTAGACTAGCGGGAGGGTCCTACAATGAGCAGTTCTTC.

With respect to this clonotype: At one boundary the junction diverges from the germline segment, which might be a read error. The J gene is TRBJ2-3, the V gene TRBV2; D not certain. Germline CDR1 reads SNHLY; CDR2 reads FYNNEI. The CDR3 runs 14 residues. CDR3 amino acids: CASREGQNSDTQYF. Here the CDR3 DNA reads TGTGCCAGCAGAGAAGGTCAGAACTCAGATACGCAGTATTTT.

This chain uses TRBV5-1 with TRBJ2-1; TRBD1 matches at 8 bases. The V gene's germline CDR1 is SGHRS and CDR2 YFSETQ. This CDR3 has 16 residues. J gave up 8 bases and V 0 bases, and 10 bases lay outside the gene matches. CDR3 residues: CASSLGATGEGDEQFF. In DNA, the CDR3 is TGCGCCAGCAGCTTGGGAGCGACAGGGGAAGGTGATGAGCAGTTCTTC.

This clonotype showed up just a few times. The V gene is TRBV5-1, the J gene TRBJ2-7; D is undetermined. Trimming cost V 0 bases and J 5 bases, with 9 bases left between them. CDR1 and CDR2 from the germline V gene are SGHRS and YFSETQ. CDR3 length equals 13 residues. In nucleotides, the CDR3 is TGCGCCAGCAGCTTGGGGACCAGCAACGAGCAGTACTTC. Protein: CASSLGTSNEQYF.

In this sample, this clonotype turned up many times. The V call is TRBV19, the J call TRBJ2-2, with D perhaps TRBD2 (5 bases). The CDR3 contains 16 residues. CDR1 is LNHDA, CDR2 SQIVND, per germline (reference sequence). V lost 2 bases to trimming and J lost 6 bases, with 16 bases between them. CDR3 amino acids: CASSIPGAGSAGELFF. The CDR3 nucleotides are TGTGCCAGTAGTATACCCGGCGCAGGTAGCGCCGGGGAGCTGTTTTTT.

This clonotype was seen a handful of times. The V call is TRBV24-1, the J call TRBJ2-2; maybe TRBD1 (6 bases). The germline V gene has CDR1 KGHDR and CDR2 SFDVKD. The CDR3 runs to 17 residues. Trimming left V 3 bases short and J 0 bases short, with 13 bases between. The CDR3 spells CATSDPRTATNTGELFF. The CDR3 bases are TGTGCCACCAGTGATCCGAGGACAGCCACGAACACCGGGGAGCTGTTTTTT.

The genes are TRBV5-1 and TRBJ1-5; D gene uncertain. The CDR3 has 14 amino acids. The germline V gene has CDR1 SGHRS and CDR2 YFSETQ. Trimming stripped 7 bases from V and 7 bases from J, with 18 bases between. This CDR3 is CASRPGPNGQPQHF. The CDR3 DNA sequence: TGCGCCAGCCGCCCAGGTCCCAACGGGCAGCCCCAGCATTTT.

This clonotype was seen many times. V gene TRBV28 combines with J gene TRBJ1-3; 7 nucleotides align to TRBD1. CDR3 length: 12 amino acids. Per the germline V gene, CDR1 is MDHEN and CDR2 is SYDVKM. Unmatched junction bases numbered 2, after V lost 10 bases and J lost 2 bases. CDR3 residues: CATQGAGNTIYF. CDR3 sequence (DNA): TGTGCCACCCAGGGGGCTGGAAACACCATATATTTT.

This clonotype was seen ten or more times. The chain employs TRBV5-1 and TRBJ2-3; TRBD1 agrees at 7 bases. CDR1 SGHRS and CDR2 YFSETQ come from the germline V gene. Trimming at V came to 2 bases and at J to 5 bases, leaving 5 bases not matched to a gene. This CDR3 is 14 amino acids long. CDR3 coding DNA: TGCGCCAGCAGCTTTAAGGGGGCCATAGATACGCAGTATTTT. Translated: CASSFKGAIDTQYF. The full variable domain, rest sourced from reference TRBV5-1 and TRBJ2-3, is KAGVTQTPRYLIKTRGQQVTLSCSPISGHRSVSWYQQTPGQGLQFLFEYFSETQRNKGNFPGRFSGRQFSNSRSEMNVSTLELGDSALYLCASSFKGAIDTQYFGPGTRLTVL.

This clonotype was recorded once. The CDR3 is CASSSTSGATDTQYF. CDR3 sequence (DNA): TGTGCCAGCAGTTCGACTAGCGGGGCCACAGATACGCAGTATTTT. The rearrangement links TRBV12-3 or TRBV12-4 to TRBJ2-3; TRBD2 aligns across 11 bases. With V trimmed by 4 bases and J by 2 bases, 2 bases remained unmatched. The CDR3 consists of 15 residues.

In this sample, this clonotype turned up a few times. The chain recombines TRBV20-1 with TRBJ2-3; D is possibly TRBD2 (5 bases). Germline V gene lookup returns CDR1 DFQATT and CDR2 SNEGSKA (reference sequence). Trimming shortened V by 0 bases and J by 2 bases, and 12 bases separated the two germline ends. This CDR3 is 15 amino acids long. The CDR3 loop is CSAREASGNTDTQYF. The CDR3 DNA follows: TGCAGTGCTAGAGAGGCGTCGGGGAACACAGATACGCAGTATTTT.

As for this clonotype: The germline gene is not matched at one end of the junction; a read error may be the cause. The chain employs TRBV4-2 and TRBJ1-6; D is unclear. Germline V gene lookup returns CDR1 LGHNA and CDR2 YNFKEQ. The CDR3 spans 15 residues. Here the CDR3 reads CASSKEQFEGSPLHF. Written as DNA, the CDR3 is TGTGCCAGCAGCAAAGAACAGTTCGAAGGTTCACCCCTCCACTTT.